The 15 T cell receptor beta chains presented below share a single source sample, sequenced in a study of T cells in Graves' hyperthyroidism and ophthalmopathy. Amplification of TCR beta CDR3 regions used RNA as the template. When the TCR CDR3 underwent first-round RT-PCR, the HTBI primer set was used. One entry per CDR3 protein, called by TCRdb with MiXCR from the multiplex PCR reads. The sample has 380,000 or so distinct CDR3 sequences; over 11% are singletons. The material sequenced was blood. These TCRs come from a woman in her 30s with Graves' hyperthyroidism.

This chain links TRBV3-1 with TRBJ2-1; the D is unclear. Germline lookup yields CDR1 LGHDT and CDR2 YNNKEL (reference sequence). V was shortened by 2 bases and J by 9 bases, with 17 bases between the two germline ends. This CDR3 comprises 15 residues. In DNA, the CDR3 is TGTGCCAGCAGCCAAATGTTCGGACCCTTGAGTGAGCAGTTCTTC. Its protein is CASSQMFGPLSEQFF.

This clonotype was seen many times. The CDR3 DNA sequence: TGTGCCAGCAGCTTTAAGGCAGGGGTCACCGGGGAGCTGTTTTTT. Protein: CASSFKAGVTGELFF. The chain uses TRBV7-2 and TRBJ2-2; maybe TRBD1 (6 bases). V lost 3 bases and J 4 bases, leaving 12 bases between the germline ends. Germline CDR1 is SGHTA and CDR2 is FQGNSA. The CDR3 length is 15 residues.

This clonotype was seen only a few times. The genes are TRBV25-1 and TRBJ2-1; 12 nucleotides match TRBD2. Germline lookup yields CDR1 MGHDK and CDR2 SYGVNS. J lost 3 bases, V lost 3 bases, and 6 bases had no gene match. The CDR3 sequence is 17 residues long. The CDR3 loop reads CASSDRLAGAGYNEQFF. In DNA form, the CDR3 reads TGTGCCAGCAGTGATAGACTAGCGGGAGCGGGCTACAATGAGCAGTTCTTC.

On this clonotype: A much larger clone lies a single base off, so this may be a read error. The chain recombines TRBV28 with TRBJ2-5, with D tentatively TRBD1 (6 bases). The germline V gene encodes CDR1 MDHEN and CDR2 SYDVKM. This CDR3 is 13 amino acids long. The CDR3 here is CASRRTGQESQYF. Here the CDR3 DNA reads TGTGCCAGCAGACGAACAGGGCAAGAGTCCCAGTACTTC.

The chain is built from TRBV3-1 and TRBJ2-3, with D possibly being TRBD2 (5 bases). Germline V gene sequence: CDR1 LGHDT, CDR2 YNNKEL (reference sequence). There are 14 residues in the CDR3. Between the trimmed V and J ends, which lost 0 bases and 2 bases, there was a span of 6 bases. Written as DNA, the CDR3 is TGTGCCAGCAGCCAAGAAGCGGACACAGATACGCAGTATTTT. It yields the protein CASSQEADTDTQYF.

The chain links TRBV28 to TRBJ2-1; D may be TRBD2 (5 bases). V was clipped by 5 bases and J by 5 bases, with 19 bases between them. The CDR3 totals 16 residues. Per germline, CDR1 MDHEN and CDR2 SYDVKM. CDR3 residues: CASSTLIAPPDNEQFF. The CDR3 DNA follows: TGTGCCAGCAGTACATTGATAGCGCCCCCTGACAATGAGCAGTTCTTC.

The V gene is TRBV20-1, the J gene TRBJ1-3; D is possibly TRBD1 (6 bases). The CDR3 is 16 residues long. CDR1 is DFQATT and CDR2 is SNEGSKA in the germline V gene (reference sequence). Trimming stripped 5 bases from V and 0 bases from J, with 17 bases between. The CDR3 DNA reads as TGCAGTGCTGCCCTCGGGGGGGCCTACTCTGGAAACACCATATATTTT. Its protein is CSAALGGAYSGNTIYF.

At least ten counts were recorded for this clonotype. The chain is built from TRBV10-3 and TRBJ2-1; TRBD1 matches 7 bases. The V gene end was trimmed by 5 bases and the J gene end by 9 bases; junction bases not matched to a gene: 7. The germline V gene has CDR1 ENHRY and CDR2 SYGVKD. The CDR3 is 13 amino acids. In DNA form, the CDR3 reads TGTGCCATCAGTCGGGACAGTTATGTTGAGCAGTTCTTC. Translation gives CAISRDSYVEQFF.

This clonotype has a count of ten or more. Here the CDR3 reads CATSRDLGTGVLEQYF. Written as DNA, the CDR3 is TGTGCCACCAGCAGAGATCTTGGGACAGGGGTTCTCGAGCAGTACTTC. V usage is TRBV15 and J usage is TRBJ2-7; 10 bases agree with TRBD1. Germline CDR1 reads LNHNV; CDR2 reads YYDKDF (reference sequence). CDR3 length equals 16 residues. The J segment lost 6 bases and the V segment lost 0 bases, leaving 8 bases of the junction unmatched.

This clonotype has only a few counts. The V gene is TRBV7-9, the J gene TRBJ1-1; a weak D match, TRBD1 (5 bases). This CDR3 has 15 amino acids. V was cut by 6 bases and J by 2 bases, with 16 bases left in between. Germline V gives CDR1 SEHNR, CDR2 FQNEAQ (reference sequence). The CDR3: CASSPTPGGNTEAFF. The CDR3 DNA reads TGTGCCAGCAGTCCCACCCCTGGGGGTAACACTGAAGCTTTCTTT.

This clonotype was observed at least ten times. The chain employs TRBV11-2 and TRBJ2-1, with D perhaps matching TRBD2 (7 bases). The CDR3 is 15 amino acids. Trimming pared 2 bases from V and 8 bases from J, leaving 16 bases between. CDR1 SGHAT and CDR2 FQNNGV come from the germline V gene. The CDR3 reads CASSLRLGGVDEQFF. CDR3 DNA: TGTGCCAGCAGCTTAAGACTAGGGGGGGTTGATGAGCAGTTCTTC.

This clonotype occurred many times. The chain links TRBV9 to TRBJ1-2; 7 positions match TRBD1. The germline V gene has CDR1 SGDLS and CDR2 YYNGEE. This CDR3 region has 14 residues. V was pared by 3 bases and J by 0 bases, with 2 bases of the junction left unmatched. CDR3 bases: TGTGCCAGCAGCGCGGGACAGCCTAACTATGGCTACACCTTC. Translation: CASSAGQPNYGYTF.

This clonotype was counted between two and nine times. The V call is TRBV19, the J call TRBJ2-7; 9 bases line up with TRBD1. Germline assignment: CDR1 LNHDA and CDR2 SQIVND (reference sequence). V was clipped by 6 bases and J by 7 bases; unmatched bases: 10. This CDR3 has 14 residues. The CDR3, as DNA: TGTGCCAGTAGGACGGACAGGGGACGTGGAGAGCAGTACTTC. Protein: CASRTDRGRGEQYF.

This clonotype was counted ten times or more. This chain uses TRBV6-1 with TRBJ1-4; 9 bases agree with TRBD1. CDR1 and CDR2 from the germline V gene are MNHNS and SASEGT. J was trimmed by 2 bases and V by 4 bases; bases with no gene match: 2. This CDR3 comprises 15 residues. The CDR3 loop is CASSGGTGTNEKLFF. CDR3 coding DNA: TGTGCCAGCAGTGGCGGGACAGGGACTAATGAAAAACTGTTTTTT.

The chain uses TRBV9 and TRBJ2-3; 10 bases are shared with TRBD1. Germline V gene sequence: CDR1 SGDLS, CDR2 YYNGEE. The V gene end was trimmed by 0 bases and the J gene end by 1 base; junction bases not matched to a gene: 2. This CDR3 has 16 amino acids. The CDR3 loop reads CASSVGGTGGTDTQYF. CDR3 nucleotide sequence: TGTGCCAGCAGCGTAGGGGGGACAGGGGGCACAGATACGCAGTATTTT.